In this sample, the clone carrying this TCR beta chain turned up a few times. Its specificity is unknown. The data derive from a study of T cell responses to AZD1222 COVID-19 vaccine. Study-level findings and limits: Along spike, vaccine-associated CD4 TCRs were found throughout, with dominance at 160-218 and 743-854. Donor demographics were predominantly white British with a female majority; clonal diversity may be underestimated. Of spike-specific TCRs, nearly half reportedly target regions left unmutated in variants. The peak T cell response came first, and repertoires were sampled only after it.

V was pared by 0 bases and J by 4 bases, with 8 bases of the junction left unmatched. Germline V gene sequence: CDR1 SQVTM, CDR2 ANQGSEA. The CDR3 has 16 residues. Sequencing was performed with immunoSEQ multiplex PCR; in TCRdb, only in-frame clones are kept and a portion is missing. Counted here are about 84,000 clones, about 90% occurring once; the ten biggest clones make up more than 1.3%. Sequenced material: peripheral blood, taken on day 0 of AZD1222 vaccination. The chain is built from TRBV29-1 and TRBJ1-2; 10 bases agree with TRBD1. The receptor's source is an adult in good health. The CDR3: CSVEERGGQGLYGYTF. CDR3 DNA sequence: TGCAGCGTTGAAGAGAGGGGGGGACAGGGGCTCTATGGCTACACCTTC.